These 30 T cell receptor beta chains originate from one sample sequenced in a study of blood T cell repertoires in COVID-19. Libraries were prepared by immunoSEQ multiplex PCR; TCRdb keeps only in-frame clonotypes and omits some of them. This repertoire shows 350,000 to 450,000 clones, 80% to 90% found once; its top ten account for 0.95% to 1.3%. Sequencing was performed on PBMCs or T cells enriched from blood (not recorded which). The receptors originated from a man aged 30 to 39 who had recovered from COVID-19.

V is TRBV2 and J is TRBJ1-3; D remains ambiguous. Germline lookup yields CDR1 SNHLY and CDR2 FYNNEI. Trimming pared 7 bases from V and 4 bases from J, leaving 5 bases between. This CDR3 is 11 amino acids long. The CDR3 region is CASNQGNTIYF. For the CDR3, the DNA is TGTGCCAGCAACCAGGGAAACACCATATATTTT.

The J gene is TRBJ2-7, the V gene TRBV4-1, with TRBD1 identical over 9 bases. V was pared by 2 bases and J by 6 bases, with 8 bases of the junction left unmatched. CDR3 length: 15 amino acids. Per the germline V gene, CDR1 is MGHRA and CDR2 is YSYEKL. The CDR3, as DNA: TGCGCCAGCAGCCAACACCGGGACAGGGCCTCCGAGCAGTACTTC. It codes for CASSQHRDRASEQYF.

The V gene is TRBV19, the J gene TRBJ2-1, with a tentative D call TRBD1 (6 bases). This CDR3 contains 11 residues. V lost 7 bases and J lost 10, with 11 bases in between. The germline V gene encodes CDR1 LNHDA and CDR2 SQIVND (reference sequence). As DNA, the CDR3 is TGTGCCAGTACTCACAGGGAAGAGCAGTTCTTC. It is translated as CASTHREEQFF. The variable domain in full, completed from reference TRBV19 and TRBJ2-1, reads DGGITQSPKYLFRKEGQNVTLSCEQNLNHDAMYWYRQDPGQGLRLIYYSQIVNDFQKGDIAEGYSVSREKKESFPLTVTSAQKNPTAFYLCASTHREEQFFGPGTRLTVL.

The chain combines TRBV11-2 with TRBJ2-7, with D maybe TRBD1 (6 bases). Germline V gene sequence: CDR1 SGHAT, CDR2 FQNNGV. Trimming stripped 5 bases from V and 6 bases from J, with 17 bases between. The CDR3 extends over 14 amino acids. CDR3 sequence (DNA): TGTGCCAGCAGCACTCAAACAGGGTCTGGCGAGCAGTACTTC. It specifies CASSTQTGSGEQYF.

CDR3 sequence (DNA): TGTGCCAGCAGCTTACAGTTGAACAATTCACCCCTCCACTTT. Its protein product is CASSLQLNNSPLHF. The chain employs TRBV7-2 and TRBJ1-6; D is undetermined. The V and J ends lost 2 bases and 7 bases respectively, with 9 bases between them. CDR1 and CDR2 (germline): SGHTA, FQGNSA. This CDR3 contains 14 residues. The full variable domain, completed using reference TRBV7-2 and TRBJ1-6, is GAGVSQSPSNKVTEKGKDVELRCDPISGHTALYWYRQSLGQGLEFLIYFQGNSAPDKSGLPSDRFSAERTGGSVSTLTIQRTQQEDSAVYLCASSLQLNNSPLHFGNGTRLTVT.

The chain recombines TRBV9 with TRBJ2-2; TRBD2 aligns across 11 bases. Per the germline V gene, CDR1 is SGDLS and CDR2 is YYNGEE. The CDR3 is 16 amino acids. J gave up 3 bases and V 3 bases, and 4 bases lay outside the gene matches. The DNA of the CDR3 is TGTGCCAGCAGCGAGGGACTAGCGGAGTACACCGGGGAGCTGTTTTTT. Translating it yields CASSEGLAEYTGELFF.

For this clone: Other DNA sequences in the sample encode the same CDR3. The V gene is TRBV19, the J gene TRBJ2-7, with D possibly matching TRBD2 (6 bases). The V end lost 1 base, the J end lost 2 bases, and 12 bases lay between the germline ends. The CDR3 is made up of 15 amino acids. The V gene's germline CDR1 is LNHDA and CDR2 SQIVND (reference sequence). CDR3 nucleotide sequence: TGTGCCAGTAGTATAGGAGGTAGCGGAGCCTACGAGCAGTACTTC. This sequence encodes CASSIGGSGAYEQYF.

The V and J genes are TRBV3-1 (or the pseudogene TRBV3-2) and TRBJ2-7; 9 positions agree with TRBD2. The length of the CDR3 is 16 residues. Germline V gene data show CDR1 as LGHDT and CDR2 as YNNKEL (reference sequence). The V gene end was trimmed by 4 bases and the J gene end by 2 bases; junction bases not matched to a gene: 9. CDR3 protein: CASSPQTSGYPYEQYF. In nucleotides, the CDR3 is TGTGCCAGCAGCCCCCAGACTAGCGGCTATCCCTACGAGCAGTACTTC.

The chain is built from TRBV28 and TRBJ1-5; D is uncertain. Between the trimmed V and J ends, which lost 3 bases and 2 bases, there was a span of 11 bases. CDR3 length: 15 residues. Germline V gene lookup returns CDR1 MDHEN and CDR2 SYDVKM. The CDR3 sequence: CASSFSGGGNQPQHF. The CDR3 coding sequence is TGTGCCAGCAGTTTTTCGGGAGGCGGCAATCAGCCCCAGCATTTT. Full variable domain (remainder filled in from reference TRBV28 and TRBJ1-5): DVKVTQSSRYLVKRTGEKVFLECVQDMDHENMFWYRQDPGLGLRLIYFSYDVKMKEKGDIPEGYSVSREKKERFSLILESASTNQTSMYLCASSFSGGGNQPQHFGDGTRLSIL.

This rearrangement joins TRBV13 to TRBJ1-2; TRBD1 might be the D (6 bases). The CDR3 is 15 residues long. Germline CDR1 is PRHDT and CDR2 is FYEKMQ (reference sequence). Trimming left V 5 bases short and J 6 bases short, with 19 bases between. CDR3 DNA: TGTGCCAGCAGCCTAACTTATAAGACAGGAGATGGCTACACCTTC. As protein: CASSLTYKTGDGYTF.

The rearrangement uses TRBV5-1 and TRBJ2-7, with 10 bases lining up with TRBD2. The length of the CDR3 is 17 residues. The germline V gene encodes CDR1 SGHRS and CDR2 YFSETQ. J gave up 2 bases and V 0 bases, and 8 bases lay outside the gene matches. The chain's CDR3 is CASSLVLAGAPPYEQYF. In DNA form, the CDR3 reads TGCGCCAGCAGCTTGGTTCTAGCGGGAGCCCCCCCCTACGAGCAGTACTTC.

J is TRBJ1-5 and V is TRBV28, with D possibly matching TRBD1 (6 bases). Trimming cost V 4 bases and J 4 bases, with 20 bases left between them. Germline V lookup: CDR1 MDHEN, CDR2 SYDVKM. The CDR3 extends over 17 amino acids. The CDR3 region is CASSSRRYREGNQPQHF. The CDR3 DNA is TGTGCCAGCAGTTCGAGGAGGTACAGGGAAGGGAATCAGCCCCAGCATTTT.

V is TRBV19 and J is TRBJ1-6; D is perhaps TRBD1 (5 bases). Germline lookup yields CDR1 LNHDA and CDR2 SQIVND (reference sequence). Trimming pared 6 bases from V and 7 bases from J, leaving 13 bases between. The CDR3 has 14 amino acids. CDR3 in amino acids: CASRTGLVNSPLHF. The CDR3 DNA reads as TGTGCCAGTAGGACGGGACTGGTCAATTCACCCCTCCACTTT.

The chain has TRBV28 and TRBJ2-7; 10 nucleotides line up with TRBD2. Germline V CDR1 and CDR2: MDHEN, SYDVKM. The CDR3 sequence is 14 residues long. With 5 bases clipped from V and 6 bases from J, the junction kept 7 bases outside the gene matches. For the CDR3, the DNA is TGTGCCAGCAGTGTAACTAGCGGGACGGCCGAGCAGTACTTC. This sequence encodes CASSVTSGTAEQYF.

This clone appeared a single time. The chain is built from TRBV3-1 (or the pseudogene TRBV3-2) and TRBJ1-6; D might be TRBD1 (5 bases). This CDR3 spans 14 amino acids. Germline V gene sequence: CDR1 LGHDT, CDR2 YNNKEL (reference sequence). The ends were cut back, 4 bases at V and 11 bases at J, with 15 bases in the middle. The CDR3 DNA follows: TGTGCCAGCAGCCTGGGGGGGGTTTCAGCACCCCTCCACTTT. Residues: CASSLGGVSAPLHF.

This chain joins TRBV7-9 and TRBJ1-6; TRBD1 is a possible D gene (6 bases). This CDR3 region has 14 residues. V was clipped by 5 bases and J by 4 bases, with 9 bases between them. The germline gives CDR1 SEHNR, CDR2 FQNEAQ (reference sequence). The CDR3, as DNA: TGTGCCAGCAGCCCCGGACAGTATAATTCACCCCTCCACTTT. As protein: CASSPGQYNSPLHF.

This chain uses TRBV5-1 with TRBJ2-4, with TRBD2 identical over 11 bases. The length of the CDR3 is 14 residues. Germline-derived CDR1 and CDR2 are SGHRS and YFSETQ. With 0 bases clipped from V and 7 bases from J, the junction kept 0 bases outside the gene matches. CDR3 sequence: CASSLGTSGNIQYF. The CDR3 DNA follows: TGCGCCAGCAGCTTGGGGACTAGCGGGAACATTCAGTACTTC.

The CDR3 DNA reads as TGTGCCAGCAGCTTAGCTTTCGGGGACACAGATACGCAGTATTTT. Residues: CASSLAFGDTDTQYF. This chain links TRBV7-9 with TRBJ2-3, with D tentatively TRBD2 (5 bases). V lost 0 bases and J lost 2, with 9 bases in between. The CDR3 has 15 residues. Germline CDR1 SEHNR, CDR2 FQNEAQ (reference sequence).

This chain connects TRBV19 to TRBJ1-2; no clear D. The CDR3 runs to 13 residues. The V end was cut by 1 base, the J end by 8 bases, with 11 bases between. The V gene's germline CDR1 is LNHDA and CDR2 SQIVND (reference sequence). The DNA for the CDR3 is TGTGCCAGTAGTATAGGAGGCACCCTAGGCTACACCTTC. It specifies CASSIGGTLGYTF.

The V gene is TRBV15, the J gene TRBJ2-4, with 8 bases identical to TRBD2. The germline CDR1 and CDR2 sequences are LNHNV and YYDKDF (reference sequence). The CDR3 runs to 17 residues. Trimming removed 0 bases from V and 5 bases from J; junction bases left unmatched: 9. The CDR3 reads CATSRDFVREGENIQYF. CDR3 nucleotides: TGTGCCACCAGCAGAGATTTCGTACGGGAGGGGGAAAACATTCAGTACTTC.

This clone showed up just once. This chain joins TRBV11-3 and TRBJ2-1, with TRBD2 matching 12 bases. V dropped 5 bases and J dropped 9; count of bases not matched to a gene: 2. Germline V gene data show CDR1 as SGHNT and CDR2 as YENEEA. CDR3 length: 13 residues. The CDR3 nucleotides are TGTGCCAGCAGCCCGACTAGCGGGGGTGAGCAGTTCTTC. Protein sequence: CASSPTSGGEQFF.

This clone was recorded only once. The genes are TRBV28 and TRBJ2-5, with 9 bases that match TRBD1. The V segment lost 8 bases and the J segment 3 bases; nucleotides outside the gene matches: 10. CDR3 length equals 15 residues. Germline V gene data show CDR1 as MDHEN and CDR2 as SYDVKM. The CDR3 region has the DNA TGTGCCAGCGTAACCCCGGGACAGGGTAAAGAGACCCAGTACTTC. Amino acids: CASVTPGQGKETQYF.

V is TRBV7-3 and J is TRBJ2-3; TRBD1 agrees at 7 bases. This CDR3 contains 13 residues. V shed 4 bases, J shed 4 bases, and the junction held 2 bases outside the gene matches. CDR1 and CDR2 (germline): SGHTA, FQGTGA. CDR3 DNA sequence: TGTGCCAGCAGCTCGACAGGGCCAGATACGCAGTATTTT. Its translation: CASSSTGPDTQYF. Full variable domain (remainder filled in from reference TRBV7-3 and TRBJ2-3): GAGVSQTPSNKVTEKGKYVELRCDPISGHTALYWYRQSLGQGPEFLIYFQGTGAADDSGLPNDRFFAVRPEGSVSTLKIQRTERGDSAVYLCASSSTGPDTQYFGPGTRLTVL.

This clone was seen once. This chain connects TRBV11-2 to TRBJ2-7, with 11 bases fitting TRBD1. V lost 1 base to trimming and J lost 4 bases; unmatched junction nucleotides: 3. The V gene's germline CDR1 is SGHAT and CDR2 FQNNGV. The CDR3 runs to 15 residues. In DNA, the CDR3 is TGTGCCAGCAGCTTAGTGGGACAGGGGGGATACGAGCAGTACTTC. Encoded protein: CASSLVGQGGYEQYF.

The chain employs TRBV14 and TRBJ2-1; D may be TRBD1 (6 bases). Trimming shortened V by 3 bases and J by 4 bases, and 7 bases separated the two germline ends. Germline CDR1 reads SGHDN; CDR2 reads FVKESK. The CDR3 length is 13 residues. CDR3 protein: CASSHGQYNEQFF. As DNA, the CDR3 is TGTGCCAGCAGCCACGGACAGTACAATGAGCAGTTCTTC.

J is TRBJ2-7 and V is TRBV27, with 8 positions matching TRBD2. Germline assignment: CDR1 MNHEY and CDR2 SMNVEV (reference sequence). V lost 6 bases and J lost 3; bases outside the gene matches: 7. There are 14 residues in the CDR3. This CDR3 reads CASSPREGLYEQYF. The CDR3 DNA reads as TGTGCCAGCAGCCCTCGGGAGGGCCTCTACGAGCAGTACTTC.

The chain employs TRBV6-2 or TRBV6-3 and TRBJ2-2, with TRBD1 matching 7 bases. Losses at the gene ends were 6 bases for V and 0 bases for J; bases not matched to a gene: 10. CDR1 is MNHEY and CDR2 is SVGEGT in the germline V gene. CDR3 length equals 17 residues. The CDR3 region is CASSHEWGTANTGELFF. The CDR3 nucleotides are TGTGCCAGCAGCCACGAGTGGGGGACAGCGAACACCGGGGAGCTGTTTTTT.

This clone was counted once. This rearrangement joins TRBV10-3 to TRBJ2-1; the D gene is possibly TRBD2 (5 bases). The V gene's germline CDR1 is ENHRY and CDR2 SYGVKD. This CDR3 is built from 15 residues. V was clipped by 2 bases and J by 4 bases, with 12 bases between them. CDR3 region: CAISEREDPYNEQFF. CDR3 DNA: TGTGCCATCAGTGAGCGGGAAGACCCTTACAATGAGCAGTTCTTC.

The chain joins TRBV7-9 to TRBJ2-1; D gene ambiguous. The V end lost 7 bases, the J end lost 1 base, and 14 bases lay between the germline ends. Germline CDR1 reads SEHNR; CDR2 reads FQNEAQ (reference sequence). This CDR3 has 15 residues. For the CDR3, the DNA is TGTGCCAGCATCACGACCGAGACATCCTACAATGAGCAGTTCTTC. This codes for CASITTETSYNEQFF.

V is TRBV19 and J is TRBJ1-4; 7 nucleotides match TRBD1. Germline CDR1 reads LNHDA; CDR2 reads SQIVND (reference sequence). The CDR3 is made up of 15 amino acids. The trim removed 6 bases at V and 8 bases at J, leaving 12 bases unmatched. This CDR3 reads CASRETGAGREKLFF. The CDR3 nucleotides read TGTGCCAGTAGAGAAACAGGGGCGGGGAGAGAAAAACTGTTTTTT. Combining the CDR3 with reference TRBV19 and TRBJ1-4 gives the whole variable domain DGGITQSPKYLFRKEGQNVTLSCEQNLNHDAMYWYRQDPGQGLRLIYYSQIVNDFQKGDIAEGYSVSREKKESFPLTVTSAQKNPTAFYLCASRETGAGREKLFFGSGTQLSVL.